This T cell receptor beta chain was recovered during a study of blood T cell repertoires in COVID-19. Study as a whole: Samples taken during acute and convalescent COVID-19 were collected in the United States, Italy and Spain. T cells, B-cell-depleted T cells, or PBMCs provided the cDNA or gDNA that served as material.

The sample holds many counts of this clone. Per the study methods: How many nucleated cells were present was estimated from reference gene primer amplification. The assay was immunoSEQ multiplex PCR, and TCRdb's table has in-frame clones only and misses some. That table furnishes V, J and clone size, whereas the DNA furnished D and trimming. The table shows about 68,000 clones, with 86% occurring only once. The CDR3 is 13 amino acids. Germline V gene sequence: CDR1 LGHDT, CDR2 YNNKEL (reference sequence). V was cut by 1 base and J by 2 bases, with 6 bases left in between. The chain uses TRBV3-1 (or the pseudogene TRBV3-2) and TRBJ2-7, with D possibly matching TRBD1 (5 bases). What was sequenced was peripheral blood. The TCR comes from a man aged 25-45 years with acute or convalescent COVID-19. Here the CDR3 DNA reads TGTGCCAGCAGCCAAGGGGGCCCCTACGAGCAGTACTTC. Translating gives CASSQGGPYEQYF.